The clone carrying this T cell receptor beta chain was recorded at least ten times. CDR1 is MNHEY and CDR2 is SVGEGT in the germline V gene. V shed 4 bases and J shed 6 bases, with 3 bases lying between them. The CDR3 length is 11 residues. The data were taken from a study of human T cells and chemical hapten exposure. TCRdb ran MiXCR on the RACE reads and lists one entry per CDR3 protein. The sample shows roughly 94,000 distinct CDR3 sequences, approximately 9.3% of them seen only once. Sample time point: patch test 2, 6 weeks after DPC sensitization. Noted treatment: therapeutic diphenylcyclopropenone sensitization with weekly scalp DPC.

This chain joins TRBV6-2 or TRBV6-3 and TRBJ2-2; D remains unclear. This receptor was taken from a woman in her thirties or forties with alopecia areata. Some clones in this sample may be carry-over from other donors' samples. Source: whole blood, taken in connection with sensitization to the hapten diphenylcyclopropenone (DPC). The CDR3 loop reads CASSFPGELFF. CDR3 DNA: TGTGCCAGCAGTTTCCCCGGGGAGCTGTTTTTT.